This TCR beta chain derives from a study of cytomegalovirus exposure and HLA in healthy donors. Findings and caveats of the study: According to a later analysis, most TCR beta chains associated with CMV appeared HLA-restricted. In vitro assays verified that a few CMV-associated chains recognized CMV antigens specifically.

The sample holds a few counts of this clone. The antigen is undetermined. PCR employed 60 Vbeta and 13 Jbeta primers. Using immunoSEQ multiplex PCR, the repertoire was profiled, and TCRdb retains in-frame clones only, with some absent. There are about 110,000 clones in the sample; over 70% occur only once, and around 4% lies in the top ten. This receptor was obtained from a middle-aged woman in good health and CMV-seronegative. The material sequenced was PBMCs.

The DNA of the CDR3 is TGTGCCAGTAGTATTAGGGGCAACGAGCAGTACTTC. As protein: CASSIRGNEQYF. V usage is TRBV19 and J usage is TRBJ2-7; maybe TRBD1 (5 bases). Germline V gene sequence: CDR1 LNHDA, CDR2 SQIVND (reference sequence). This CDR3 is 12 amino acids long. The V end lost 3 bases, the J end lost 5 bases, and 8 bases lay between the germline ends.